The 18 T cell receptor beta chains presented below share a single source sample, sequenced in a study of cytomegalovirus exposure and HLA in healthy donors. The study ran its PCR with 60 Vbeta and 13 Jbeta primers. Generated by immunoSEQ multiplex PCR, the TCRdb table keeps only in-frame clones and is missing some. The data show around 200,000 clones, just under 75% seen once. What was sequenced was PBMCs. Receptor source: a man aged 25 to 40 in good health and CMV-seropositive.

This clone has a handful of counts. The rearrangement uses TRBV6-5 and TRBJ2-7; a possible D gene is TRBD1 (5 bases). Per germline, CDR1 MNHEY and CDR2 SVGAGI. Trimming pared 6 bases from V and 0 bases from J, leaving 9 bases between. The length of the CDR3 is 13 residues. CDR3 coding DNA: TGTGCCAGCAGAACGGACAACTCCTACGAGCAGTACTTC. Amino acids: CASRTDNSYEQYF.

The chain uses TRBV15 and TRBJ2-3, with 8 bases fitting TRBD1. CDR3 length: 15 residues. J was trimmed by 3 bases and V by 5 bases; bases with no gene match: 7. From germline, CDR1 is LNHNV and CDR2 YYDKDF (reference sequence). The CDR3 DNA reads as TGTGCCACCAGCTCTAGACAGGGGAGTACAGATACGCAGTATTTT. As protein: CATSSRQGSTDTQYF.

Only a few counts were recorded for this clone. The chain combines TRBV5-1 with TRBJ2-2; D unclear. The germline CDR1 and CDR2 sequences are SGHRS and YFSETQ. V was cut by 3 bases and J by 6 bases, with 9 bases left in between. The length of the CDR3 is 13 residues. The CDR3 protein is CASSSVEAGELFF. The CDR3 DNA is TGCGCCAGCAGCTCAGTCGAGGCCGGGGAGCTGTTTTTT.

In its sample, this clone was seen once. This chain connects TRBV7-4 to TRBJ1-5, with D possibly being TRBD1 (6 bases). Per germline, CDR1 SGHVT and CDR2 SQSDAQ. CDR3 size: 16 residues. V gave up 4 bases and J gave up 7 bases, with 20 bases separating them. The CDR3 region is CASSSRSRGMRQPQHF. CDR3 DNA: TGTGCCAGCAGCTCAAGATCCAGGGGAATGAGGCAGCCCCAGCATTTT.

The table lists this clone with a count of one. J is TRBJ1-4 and V is TRBV5-4; D may be TRBD1 (6 bases). Germline V CDR1 and CDR2: SGHNT, YYREEE (reference sequence). V lost 5 bases and J lost 8, with 13 bases in between. The CDR3 is made up of 13 amino acids. Written as DNA, the CDR3 is TGTGCCAGCAGGTCAGGGGTGGGGGAAAAACTGTTTTTT. It codes for CASRSGVGEKLFF.

The rearrangement joins TRBV5-1 to TRBJ2-5; 11 bases are a match to TRBD1. With the DNA end fitting TRBJ2-7 better, the J assignment may be wrong. From germline, CDR1 is SGHRS and CDR2 YFSETQ. CDR3 length: 14 residues. CDR3 sequence: CASSPGQGAYEQYF. Here the CDR3 DNA reads TGCGCCAGCAGCCCGGGACAGGGGGCCTACGAGCAGTACTTC.

The V call is TRBV6-6, the J call TRBJ1-2; the D gene is possibly TRBD1 (5 bases). Germline CDR1 MNHNY, CDR2 SVGAGI (reference sequence). V gave up 2 bases and J gave up 2 bases, with 9 bases separating them. The CDR3 is 14 amino acids. The CDR3 is CASSYPRQNYGYTF. CDR3 DNA: TGTGCCAGCAGTTACCCACGACAGAACTATGGCTACACCTTC.

This clone came up once. The chain is built from TRBV7-3 and TRBJ2-3; possible D gene TRBD2, 7 bases. The CDR3 is 13 residues long. Looked up from germline, CDR1 is SGHTA and CDR2 is FQGTGA. V was shortened by 5 bases and J by 6 bases, with 12 bases between the two germline ends. The CDR3 sequence is CASSVQGGDTQYF. The CDR3, as DNA: TGTGCCAGCAGCGTACAGGGAGGGGATACGCAGTATTTT. Looking up the rest from reference TRBV7-3 and TRBJ2-3 gives the full variable domain: GAGVSQTPSNKVTEKGKYVELRCDPISGHTALYWYRQSLGQGPEFLIYFQGTGAADDSGLPNDRFFAVRPEGSVSTLKIQRTERGDSAVYLCASSVQGGDTQYFGPGTRLTVL.

V and J are TRBV14 and TRBJ2-3, with D tentatively TRBD2 (6 bases). The V and J ends lost 3 bases and 3 bases respectively, with 13 bases between them. The length of the CDR3 is 15 residues. Germline CDR1 and CDR2: SGHDN and FVKESK. The CDR3: CASSHGGTRTDTQYF. CDR3 sequence (DNA): TGTGCCAGCAGCCATGGCGGGACCCGGACAGATACGCAGTATTTT.

This sequence joins TRBV4-1 and TRBJ2-5; D may be TRBD1 (6 bases). The DNA end is a closer match to TRBJ2-7, so the J assignment may be wrong. Germline-derived CDR1 and CDR2 are MGHRA and YSYEKL. CDR3 length: 17 residues. The CDR3 coding sequence is TGCGCCAGCAGCCATCCCTCGGGCAGGGGCGGCACCTACGAGCAGTACTTC. Its translation is CASSHPSGRGGTYEQYF.

This chain connects TRBV7-9 to TRBJ2-1; 8 bases match TRBD2. The CDR3 sequence is 15 residues long. Trimming cost V 5 bases and J 9 bases; bases outside gene matches: 12. Germline V CDR1 and CDR2: SEHNR, FQNEAQ (reference sequence). CDR3 DNA sequence: TGTGCCAGCAGCCAATCCTCCGGGACTAGGGGTGAGCAGTTCTTC. Its translation is CASSQSSGTRGEQFF.

The chain employs TRBV7-8 and TRBJ2-1; 8 bases fit TRBD1. The junction had 7 bases not matched to a gene; V was cut back by 4 bases and J by 5 bases. This CDR3 comprises 15 residues. Germline CDR1 and CDR2: SGHVS and FQNEAQ. The CDR3 DNA sequence: TGTGCCAGCAGCTCTAACAGGGGGATTAACAATGAGCAGTTCTTC. Translating gives CASSSNRGINNEQFF.

The chain has TRBV19 and TRBJ2-5, with a weak D call TRBD1 (6 bases). This CDR3 is 14 amino acids long. From germline, CDR1 is LNHDA and CDR2 SQIVND (reference sequence). V was pared by 2 bases and J by 5 bases, with 12 bases between. CDR3 sequence (DNA): TGTGCCAGTAGTATACAGGGGATGAGGGAGACCCAGTACTTC. Protein sequence: CASSIQGMRETQYF.

The CDR3 loop is CASSPSRYPEFF. CDR3 nucleotides: TGTGCCAGCAGTCCCAGCAGGTACCCTGAGTTCTTC. This rearrangement joins TRBV27 to TRBJ2-1; D ambiguous. V lost 5 bases and J 14 bases, leaving 16 bases between the germline ends. Germline CDR1 reads MNHEY; CDR2 reads SMNVEV (reference sequence). The CDR3 is 12 residues long.

The chain is built from TRBV11-3 and TRBJ2-2; D gene uncertain. The CDR3 totals 14 residues. The V gene's germline CDR1 is SGHNT and CDR2 YENEEA. With 5 bases removed from V and 5 bases from J, the gap between germline ends came to 12 bases. The CDR3 region is CASSLASVTGELFF. CDR3 nucleotides: TGTGCCAGCAGCCTCGCGTCTGTAACCGGGGAGCTGTTTTTT.

The rearrangement uses TRBV4-1 and TRBJ2-6; D remains ambiguous. Germline V lookup: CDR1 MGHRA, CDR2 YSYEKL. The CDR3 length is 17 residues. Deletions cut 0 bases from V and 0 bases from J, with 9 bases between. The CDR3 protein is CASSQDPRNSGANVLTF. The CDR3 nucleotides are TGCGCCAGCAGCCAAGATCCCAGAAACTCTGGGGCCAACGTCCTGACTTTC.

V is TRBV7-3 and J is TRBJ1-5; 9 bases match TRBD1. Germline values: CDR1 SGHTA, CDR2 FQGTGA. V lost 5 bases, J lost 4 bases, and 6 bases stayed unmatched. CDR3 length: 15 amino acids. The CDR3 DNA reads as TGTGCCAGCAGCCTGACAGGGGGACAGAATCAGCCCCAGCATTTT. Its protein product is CASSLTGGQNQPQHF.

The chain couples TRBV4-3 to TRBJ2-1; 10 nucleotides line up with TRBD2. The germline gives CDR1 LGHNA, CDR2 YSLEER. CDR3 length: 15 residues. V gave up 1 base and J gave up 8 bases; unmatched junction bases: 5. In nucleotides, the CDR3 is TGCGCCAGCAGCCAAGTTGGGACTAGCGTGGATGAGCAGTTCTTC. This encodes CASSQVGTSVDEQFF.